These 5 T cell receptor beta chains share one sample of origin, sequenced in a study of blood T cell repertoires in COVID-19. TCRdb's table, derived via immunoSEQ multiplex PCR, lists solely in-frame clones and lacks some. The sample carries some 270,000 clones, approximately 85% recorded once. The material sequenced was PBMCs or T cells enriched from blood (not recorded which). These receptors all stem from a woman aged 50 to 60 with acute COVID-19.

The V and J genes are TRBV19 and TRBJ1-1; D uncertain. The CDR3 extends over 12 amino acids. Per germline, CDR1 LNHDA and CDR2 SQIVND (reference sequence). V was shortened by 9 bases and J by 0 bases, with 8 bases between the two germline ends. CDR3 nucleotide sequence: TGTGCCAGCCAGGAACTGAACACTGAAGCTTTCTTT. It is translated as CASQELNTEAFF.

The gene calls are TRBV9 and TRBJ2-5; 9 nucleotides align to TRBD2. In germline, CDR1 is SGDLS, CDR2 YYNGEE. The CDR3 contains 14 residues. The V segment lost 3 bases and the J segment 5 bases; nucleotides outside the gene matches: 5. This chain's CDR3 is CASSDSGGGETQYF. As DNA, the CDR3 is TGTGCCAGCAGCGATAGCGGGGGAGGCGAGACCCAGTACTTC.

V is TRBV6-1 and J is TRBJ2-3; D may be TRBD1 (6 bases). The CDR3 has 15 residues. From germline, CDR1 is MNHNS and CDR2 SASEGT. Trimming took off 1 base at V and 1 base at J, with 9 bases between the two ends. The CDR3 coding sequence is TGTGCCAGCAGTGAAGGGTACAGGGGCACAGATACGCAGTATTTT. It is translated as CASSEGYRGTDTQYF.

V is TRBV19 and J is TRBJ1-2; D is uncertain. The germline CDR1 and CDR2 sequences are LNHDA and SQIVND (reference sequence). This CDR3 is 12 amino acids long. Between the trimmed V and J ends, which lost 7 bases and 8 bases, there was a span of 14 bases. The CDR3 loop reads CASNGYTGGYTF. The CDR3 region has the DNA TGTGCCAGTAATGGTTACACGGGGGGCTACACCTTC.

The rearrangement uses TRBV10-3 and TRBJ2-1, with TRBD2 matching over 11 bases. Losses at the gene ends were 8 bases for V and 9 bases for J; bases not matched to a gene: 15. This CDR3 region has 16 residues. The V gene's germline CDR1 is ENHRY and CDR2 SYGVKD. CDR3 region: CAIQGPTSGGPSEQFF. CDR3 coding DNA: TGTGCCATCCAGGGGCCCACTAGCGGGGGACCAAGTGAGCAGTTCTTC.